This entry lists 10 T cell receptor beta chains sequenced from one sample in a study of human T cells and chemical hapten exposure. Time point reported: patch test 3, about 24 weeks after DPC sensitization. As to treatment: therapeutic diphenylcyclopropenone sensitization with weekly scalp DPC. MiXCR was run by TCRdb on the RACE reads, yielding one entry per CDR3 protein. Of over 55,000 distinct CDR3 sequences in the sample, approximately 10% were seen once. Here the sequenced sample was whole blood, taken in connection with sensitization to the hapten diphenylcyclopropenone (DPC). The receptors originated from a woman aged 50 to 60 with alopecia areata. Some clones in this sample may be carry-over from other donors' samples.

At least ten counts were recorded for this clonotype. The chain couples TRBV7-7 to TRBJ2-2; 11 nucleotides line up with TRBD2. V was clipped by 5 bases and J by 1 base; unmatched bases: 6. Germline lookup yields CDR1 SSHAT and CDR2 FNYEAQ (reference sequence). The length of the CDR3 is 17 residues. The CDR3 DNA reads TGTGCCAGCAGCCGCGGACTAGCGGGCAGGAACACCGGGGAGCTGTTTTTT. It codes for CASSRGLAGRNTGELFF.

This clonotype was found a few times. The chain carries TRBV7-6 and TRBJ2-7; tentative D call: TRBD1 (6 bases). V was clipped by 5 bases and J by 6 bases, with 14 bases between them. The CDR3 has 13 residues. The germline gives CDR1 SGHVS, CDR2 FNYEAQ. The CDR3 sequence: CASSRDNLSEQYF. Here the CDR3 DNA reads TGTGCCAGCAGCCGGGACAACCTCTCCGAGCAGTACTTC.

This clonotype was detected ten times or more. J is TRBJ2-2 and V is TRBV7-6, with D unclear. The CDR3 has 13 amino acids. The germline gives CDR1 SGHVS, CDR2 FNYEAQ. Trimming took 4 bases from V and 1 from J, leaving 4 bases between them. CDR3 protein: CASSWGNTGELFF. CDR3 sequence (DNA): TGTGCCAGCAGCTGGGGGAACACCGGGGAGCTGTTTTTT.

The chain is built from TRBV12-3 or TRBV12-4 and TRBJ2-6; 10 bases are shared with TRBD1. This CDR3 comprises 15 residues. Germline trimming cut 6 bases from V and 2 bases from J; bases unmatched to any gene: 1. In DNA, the CDR3 is TGTGCCAGCAGGACAGGGGGCGCTGGGGCCAACGTCCTGACTTTC. Protein sequence: CASRTGGAGANVLTF.

This clonotype was detected only a few times. This chain joins TRBV29-1 and TRBJ2-2; 11 bases match TRBD2. From germline, CDR1 is SQVTM and CDR2 ANQGSEA. J gave up 3 bases and V 7 bases, and 10 bases lay outside the gene matches. The CDR3 is 16 residues long. CDR3 DNA: TGCAGCGCCAGGGATAGCGGGGGGGCCGACACCGGGGAGCTGTTTTTT. Its protein is CSARDSGGADTGELFF.

This clonotype was seen many times. The chain employs TRBV3-1 and TRBJ2-1, with TRBD2 identical over 9 bases. Unmatched junction bases numbered 10, after V lost 2 bases and J lost 5 bases. Germline V gene sequence: CDR1 LGHDT, CDR2 YNNKEL (reference sequence). CDR3 length: 17 amino acids. The chain's CDR3 is CASSQPSSGRRDNEQFF. The CDR3 nucleotides are TGTGCCAGCAGCCAACCCTCCAGCGGGAGGAGGGACAATGAGCAGTTCTTC.

V gene TRBV10-3 combines with J gene TRBJ2-6, with D maybe TRBD1 (6 bases). This CDR3 contains 18 residues. The germline CDR1 and CDR2 sequences are ENHRY and SYGVKD. V was trimmed by 6 bases and J by 0 bases, leaving 18 bases between them. The CDR3 protein is CAIRDTGNTFSGANVLTF. Written as DNA, the CDR3 is TGTGCCATCAGGGATACAGGGAATACTTTCTCTGGGGCCAACGTCCTGACTTTC.

This clonotype was seen only a few times. The chain joins TRBV28 to TRBJ1-4; no definite D call. CDR1 and CDR2 (germline): MDHEN, SYDVKM. CDR3 length: 11 residues. Trimming shortened V by 4 bases and J by 8 bases, and 5 bases separated the two germline ends. In DNA, the CDR3 is TGTGCCAGCAGTTCGAGGGAAAAACTGTTTTTT. It encodes CASSSREKLFF.

V usage is TRBV2 and J usage is TRBJ1-5, with a weak D call TRBD1 (5 bases). Trimming stripped 3 bases from V and 5 bases from J, with 14 bases between. Germline values: CDR1 SNHLY, CDR2 FYNNEI. The CDR3 covers 15 residues. CDR3 amino acids: CASSDVGVRDQPQHF. The CDR3 DNA sequence: TGTGCCAGCAGTGATGTAGGGGTCAGGGATCAGCCCCAGCATTTT.

Many counts were recorded for this clonotype. The chain carries TRBV9 and TRBJ2-3; D ambiguous. This CDR3 is built from 14 residues. Germline-derived CDR1 and CDR2 are SGDLS and YYNGEE. Deletions cut 2 bases from V and 1 base from J, with 8 bases between. CDR3 sequence reads: CASSVRSGTDTQYF. The CDR3 DNA reads as TGTGCCAGCAGCGTCCGGTCCGGCACAGATACGCAGTATTTT.